This TCR beta chain comes out of a study of T cell repertoires in cytomegalovirus infection. Looking at the study overall: Both a matching HLA type and CMV infection were indicated by public TCR beta signatures. Study outcomes and limitations: CMV carriers with the relevant HLA were identified by cumulative public TCR beta family frequency. The ex vivo response was dominated by HLA-C-restricted CMV-specific TCR beta clonotypes.

CDR1 is SGHVS and CDR2 is FNYEAQ in the germline V gene. The CDR3 sequence is 14 residues long. V shed 5 bases and J shed 0 bases, with 8 bases lying between them. Using its own MiXCR run on the reads, TCRdb lists one record per CDR3 protein. The sample lists 510,000 or so distinct CDR3 sequences, around a quarter seen once, with about 13% in the top ten. Of note for this clonotype: Antigen: not known.

The chain employs TRBV7-6 and TRBJ1-3; D possibly corresponds to TRBD1 (5 bases). Material for sequencing was PBMCs. The receptor's source is a human donor in good health (CMV status not recorded). Some clones in this sample may be carry-over from other donors' samples. The CDR3, as DNA: TGTGCCAGCAGCGGGGCGCTCTCTGGAAACACCATATATTTT. Encoded protein: CASSGALSGNTIYF.